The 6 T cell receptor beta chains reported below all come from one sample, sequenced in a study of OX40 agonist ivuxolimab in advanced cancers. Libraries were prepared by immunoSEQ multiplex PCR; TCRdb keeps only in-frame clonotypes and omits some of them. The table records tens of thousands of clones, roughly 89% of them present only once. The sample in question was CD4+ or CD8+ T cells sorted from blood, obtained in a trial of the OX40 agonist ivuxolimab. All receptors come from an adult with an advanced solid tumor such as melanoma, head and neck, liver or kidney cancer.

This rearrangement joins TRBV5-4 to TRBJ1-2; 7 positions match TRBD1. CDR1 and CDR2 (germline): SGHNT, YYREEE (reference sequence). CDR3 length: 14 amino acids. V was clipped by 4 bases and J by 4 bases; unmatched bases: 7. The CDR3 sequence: CASSPQGSGYGYTF. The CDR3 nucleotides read TGTGCCAGCAGCCCACAGGGGAGTGGCTATGGCTACACCTTC.

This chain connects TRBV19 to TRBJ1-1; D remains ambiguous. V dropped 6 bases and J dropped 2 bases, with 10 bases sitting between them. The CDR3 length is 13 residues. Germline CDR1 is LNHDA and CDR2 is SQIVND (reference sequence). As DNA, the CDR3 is TGTGCCAGTAGGGCAGGTAGAAACACTGAAGCTTTCTTT. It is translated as CASRAGRNTEAFF.

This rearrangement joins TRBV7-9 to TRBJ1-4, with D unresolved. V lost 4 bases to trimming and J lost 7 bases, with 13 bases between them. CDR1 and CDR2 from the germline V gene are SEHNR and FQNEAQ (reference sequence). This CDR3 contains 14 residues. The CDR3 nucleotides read TGTGCCAGCAGCTCCAGCGACTGGGGTGAAAAACTGTTTTTT. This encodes CASSSSDWGEKLFF.

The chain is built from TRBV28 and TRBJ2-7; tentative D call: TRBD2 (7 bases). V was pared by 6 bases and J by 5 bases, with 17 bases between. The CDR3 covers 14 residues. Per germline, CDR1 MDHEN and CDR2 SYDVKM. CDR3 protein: CASRSGGALDEQYF. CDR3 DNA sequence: TGTGCCAGCAGGAGTGGGGGGGCTTTAGACGAGCAGTACTTC.

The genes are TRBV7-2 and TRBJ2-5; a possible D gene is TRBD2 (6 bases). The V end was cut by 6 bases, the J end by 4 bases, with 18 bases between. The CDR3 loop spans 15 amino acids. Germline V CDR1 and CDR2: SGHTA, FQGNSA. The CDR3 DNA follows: TGTGCCAGCAGGCCTGGGGCGGCGGGGCCAGAGACCCAGTACTTC. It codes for CASRPGAAGPETQYF.

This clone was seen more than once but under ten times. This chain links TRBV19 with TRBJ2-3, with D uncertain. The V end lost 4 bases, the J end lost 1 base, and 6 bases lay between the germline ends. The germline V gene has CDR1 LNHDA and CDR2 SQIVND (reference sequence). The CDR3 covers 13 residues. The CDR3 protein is CASSTVGTDTQYF. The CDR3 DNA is TGTGCCAGTAGTACTGTTGGCACAGATACGCAGTATTTT.